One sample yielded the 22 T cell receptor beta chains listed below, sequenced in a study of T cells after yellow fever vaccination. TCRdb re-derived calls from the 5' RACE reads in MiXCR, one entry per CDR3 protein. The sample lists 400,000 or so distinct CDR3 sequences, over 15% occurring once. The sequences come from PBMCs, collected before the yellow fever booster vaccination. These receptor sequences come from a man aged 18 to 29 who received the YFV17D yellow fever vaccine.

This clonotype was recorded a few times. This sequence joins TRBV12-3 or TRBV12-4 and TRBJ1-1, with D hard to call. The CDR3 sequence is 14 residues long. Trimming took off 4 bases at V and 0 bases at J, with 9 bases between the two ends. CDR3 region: CASSSLTVNTEAFF. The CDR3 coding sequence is TGTGCCAGCAGTTCCCTGACCGTGAACACTGAAGCTTTCTTT.

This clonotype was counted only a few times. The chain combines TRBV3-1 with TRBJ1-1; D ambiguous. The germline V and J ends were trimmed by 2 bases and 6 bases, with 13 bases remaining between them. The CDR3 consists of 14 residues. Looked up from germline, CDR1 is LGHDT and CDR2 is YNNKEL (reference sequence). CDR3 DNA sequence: TGTGCCAGCAGCCAAACCGCGAGTAGGTCTGAAGCTTTCTTT. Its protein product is CASSQTASRSEAFF.

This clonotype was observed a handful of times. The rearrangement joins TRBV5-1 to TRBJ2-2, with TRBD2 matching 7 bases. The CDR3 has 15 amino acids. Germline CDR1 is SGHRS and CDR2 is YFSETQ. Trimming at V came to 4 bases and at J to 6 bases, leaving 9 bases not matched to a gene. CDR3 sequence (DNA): TGCGCCAGCAGCGGCTCCCGGGGGGAATCCGGGGAGCTGTTTTTT. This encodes CASSGSRGESGELFF.

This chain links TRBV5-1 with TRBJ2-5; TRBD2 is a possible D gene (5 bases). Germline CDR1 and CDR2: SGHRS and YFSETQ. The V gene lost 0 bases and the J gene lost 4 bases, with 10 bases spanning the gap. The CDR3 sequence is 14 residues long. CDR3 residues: CASSLVEGAETQYF. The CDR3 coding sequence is TGCGCCAGCAGCTTGGTCGAGGGCGCAGAGACCCAGTACTTC.

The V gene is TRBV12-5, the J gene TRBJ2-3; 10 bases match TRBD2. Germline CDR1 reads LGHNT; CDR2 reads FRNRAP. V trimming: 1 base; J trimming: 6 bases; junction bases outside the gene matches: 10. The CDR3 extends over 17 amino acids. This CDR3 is CASGLGTTSGRFDTQYF. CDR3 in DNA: TGTGCTAGTGGTTTGGGAACGACTAGCGGGCGGTTCGATACGCAGTATTTT. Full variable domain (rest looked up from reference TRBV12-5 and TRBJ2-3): DARVTQTPRHKVTEMGQEVTMRCQPILGHNTVFWYRQTMMQGLELLAYFRNRAPLDDSGMPKDRFSAEMPDATLATLKIQPSEPRDSAVYFCASGLGTTSGRFDTQYFGPGTRLTVL.

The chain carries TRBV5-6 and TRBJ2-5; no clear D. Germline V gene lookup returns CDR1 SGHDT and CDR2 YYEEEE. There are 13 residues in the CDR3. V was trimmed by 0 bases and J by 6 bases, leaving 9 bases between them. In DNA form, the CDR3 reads TGTGCCAGCAGCTTGGAGGGTGGGCAGACCCAGTACTTC. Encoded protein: CASSLEGGQTQYF.

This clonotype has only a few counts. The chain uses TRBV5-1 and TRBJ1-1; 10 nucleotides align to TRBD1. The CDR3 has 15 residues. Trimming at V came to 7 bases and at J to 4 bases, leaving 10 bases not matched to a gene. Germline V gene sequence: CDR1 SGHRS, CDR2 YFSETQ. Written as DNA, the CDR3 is TGCGCCAGCCGAAGAGGGACAGGGGAGAGCACTGAAGCTTTCTTT. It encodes CASRRGTGESTEAFF.

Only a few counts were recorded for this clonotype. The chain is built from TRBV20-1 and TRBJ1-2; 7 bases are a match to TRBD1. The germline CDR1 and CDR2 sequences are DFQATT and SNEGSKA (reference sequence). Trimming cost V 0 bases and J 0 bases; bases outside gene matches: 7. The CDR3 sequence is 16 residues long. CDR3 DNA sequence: TGCAGTGCTAGAGAGATTGTGGGGACAGCTAACTATGGCTACACCTTC. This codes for CSAREIVGTANYGYTF.

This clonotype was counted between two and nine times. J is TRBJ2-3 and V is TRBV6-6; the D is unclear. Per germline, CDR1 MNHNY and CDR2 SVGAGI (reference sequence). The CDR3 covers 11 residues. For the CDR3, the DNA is TGTCGGAGCTCCGGGCCAGATACGCAGTATTTT. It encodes CRSSGPDTQYF.

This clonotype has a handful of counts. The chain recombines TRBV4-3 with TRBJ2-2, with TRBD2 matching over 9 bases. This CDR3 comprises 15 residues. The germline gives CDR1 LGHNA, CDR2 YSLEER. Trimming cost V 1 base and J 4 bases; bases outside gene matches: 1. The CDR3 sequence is CASSQVAGATGELFF. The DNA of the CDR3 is TGCGCCAGCAGCCAAGTAGCGGGGGCCACCGGGGAGCTGTTTTTT.

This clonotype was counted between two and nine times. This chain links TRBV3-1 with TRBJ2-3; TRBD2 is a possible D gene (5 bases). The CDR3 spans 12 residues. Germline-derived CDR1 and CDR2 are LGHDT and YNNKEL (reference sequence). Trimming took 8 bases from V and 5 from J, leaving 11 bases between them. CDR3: CASAGNGDTQYF. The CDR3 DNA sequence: TGTGCCAGCGCCGGGAACGGAGATACGCAGTATTTT.

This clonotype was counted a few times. DNA of the CDR3: TGTGCCAGCAGCCAAGGAACCTCTTGGGAGACCCAGTACTTC. This codes for CASSQGTSWETQYF. The chain is built from TRBV14 and TRBJ2-5; D uncertain. This CDR3 spans 14 amino acids. V shed 1 base and J shed 5 bases, with 11 bases lying between them. Germline-derived CDR1 and CDR2 are SGHDN and FVKESK. Complete variable domain (other parts from reference TRBV14 and TRBJ2-5): EAGVTQFPSHSVIEKGQTVTLRCDPISGHDNLYWYRRVMGKEIKFLLHFVKESKQDESGMPNNRFLAERTGGTYSTLKVQPAELEDSGVYFCASSQGTSWETQYFGPGTRLLVL.

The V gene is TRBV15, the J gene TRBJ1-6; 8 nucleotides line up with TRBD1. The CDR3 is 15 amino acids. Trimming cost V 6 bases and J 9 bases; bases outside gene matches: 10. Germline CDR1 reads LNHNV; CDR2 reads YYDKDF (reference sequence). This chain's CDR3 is CATSQARGLRSPLHF. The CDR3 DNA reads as TGTGCCACCAGTCAAGCCAGGGGGCTGCGTTCACCCCTCCACTTT.

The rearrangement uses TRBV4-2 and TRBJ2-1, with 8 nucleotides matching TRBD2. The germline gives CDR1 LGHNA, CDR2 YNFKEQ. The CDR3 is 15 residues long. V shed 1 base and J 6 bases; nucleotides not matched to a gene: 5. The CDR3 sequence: CASSQVGRGANEQFF. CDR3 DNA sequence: TGTGCCAGCAGCCAAGTCGGGCGGGGGGCCAATGAGCAGTTCTTC.

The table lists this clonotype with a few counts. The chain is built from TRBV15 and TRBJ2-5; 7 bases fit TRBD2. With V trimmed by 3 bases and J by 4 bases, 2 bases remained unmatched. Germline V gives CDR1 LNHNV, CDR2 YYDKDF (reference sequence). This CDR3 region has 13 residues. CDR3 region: CATSSPSGETQYF. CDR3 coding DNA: TGTGCCACCAGCAGTCCTAGCGGAGAGACCCAGTACTTC.

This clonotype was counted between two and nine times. CDR3 sequence reads: CASSLAGSQREQYF. CDR3 bases: TGCGCCAGCAGCTTGGCCGGATCTCAGCGAGAGCAGTACTTC. This rearrangement joins TRBV5-1 to TRBJ2-7; no reliable D call. V was pared by 0 bases and J by 7 bases, with 14 bases between. Per germline, CDR1 SGHRS and CDR2 YFSETQ. The CDR3 extends over 14 amino acids. Complete variable domain (other parts from reference TRBV5-1 and TRBJ2-7): KAGVTQTPRYLIKTRGQQVTLSCSPISGHRSVSWYQQTPGQGLQFLFEYFSETQRNKGNFPGRFSGRQFSNSRSEMNVSTLELGDSALYLCASSLAGSQREQYFGPGTRLTVT.

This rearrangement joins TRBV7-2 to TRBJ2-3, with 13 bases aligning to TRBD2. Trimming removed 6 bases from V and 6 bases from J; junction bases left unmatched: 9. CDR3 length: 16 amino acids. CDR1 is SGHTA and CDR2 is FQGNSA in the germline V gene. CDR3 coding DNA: TGTGCCAGCAGGGGACTAGCGGGGCTGCTAGGGGATACGCAGTATTTT. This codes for CASRGLAGLLGDTQYF.

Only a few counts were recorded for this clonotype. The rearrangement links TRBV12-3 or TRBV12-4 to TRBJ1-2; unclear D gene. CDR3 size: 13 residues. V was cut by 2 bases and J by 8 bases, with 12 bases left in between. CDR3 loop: CASSLQEMLGYTF. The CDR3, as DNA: TGTGCCAGCAGTTTACAGGAAATGCTCGGCTACACCTTC.

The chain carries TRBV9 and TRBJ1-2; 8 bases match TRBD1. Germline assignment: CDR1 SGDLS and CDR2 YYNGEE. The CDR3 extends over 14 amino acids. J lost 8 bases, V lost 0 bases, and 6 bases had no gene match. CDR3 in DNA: TGTGCCAGCAGCGTAGGCCCACAGGGGGAGGGCTACACCTTC. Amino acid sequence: CASSVGPQGEGYTF.

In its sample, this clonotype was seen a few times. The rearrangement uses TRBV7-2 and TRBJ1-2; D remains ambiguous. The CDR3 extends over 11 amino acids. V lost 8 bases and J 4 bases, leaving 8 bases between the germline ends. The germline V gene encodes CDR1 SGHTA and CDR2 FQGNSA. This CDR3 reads CASSDRYGYTF. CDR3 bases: TGTGCCAGCTCGGATCGCTATGGCTACACCTTC.

The CDR3 DNA reads TGTGCCAGCTCACCACAAGACAGGGGCTACGGGGCCAACGTCCTGACTTTC. It translates to CASSPQDRGYGANVLTF. The rearrangement uses TRBV18 and TRBJ2-6; 8 bases are a match to TRBD1. Trimming at V came to 1 base and at J to 4 bases, leaving 6 bases not matched to a gene. Per germline, CDR1 KGHSH and CDR2 LQKENI. This CDR3 is built from 17 residues.

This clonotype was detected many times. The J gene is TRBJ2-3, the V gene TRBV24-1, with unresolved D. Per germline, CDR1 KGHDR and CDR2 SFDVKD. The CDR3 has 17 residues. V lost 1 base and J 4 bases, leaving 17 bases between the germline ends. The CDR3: CATSDFPEGPSADTQYF. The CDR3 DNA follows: TGTGCCACCAGTGATTTTCCGGAAGGGCCAAGCGCAGATACGCAGTATTTT.